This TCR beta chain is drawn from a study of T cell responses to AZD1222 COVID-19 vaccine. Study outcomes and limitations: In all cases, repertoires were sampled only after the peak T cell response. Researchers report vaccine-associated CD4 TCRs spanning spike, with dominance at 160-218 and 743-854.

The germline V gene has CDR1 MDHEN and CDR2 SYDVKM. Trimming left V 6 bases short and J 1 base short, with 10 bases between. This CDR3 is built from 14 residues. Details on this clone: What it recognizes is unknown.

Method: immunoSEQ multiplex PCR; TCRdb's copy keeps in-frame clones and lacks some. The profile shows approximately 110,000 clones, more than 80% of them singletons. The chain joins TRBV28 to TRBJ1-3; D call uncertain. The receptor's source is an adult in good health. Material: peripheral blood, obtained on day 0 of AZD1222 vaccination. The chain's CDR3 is CASSAGRSGNTIYF. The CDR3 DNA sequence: TGTGCCAGCAGCGCTGGACGGTCTGGAAACACCATATATTTT. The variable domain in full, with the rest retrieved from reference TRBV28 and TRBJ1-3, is DVKVTQSSRYLVKRTGEKVFLECVQDMDHENMFWYRQDPGLGLRLIYFSYDVKMKEKGDIPEGYSVSREKKERFSLILESASTNQTSMYLCASSAGRSGNTIYFGEGSWLTVV.